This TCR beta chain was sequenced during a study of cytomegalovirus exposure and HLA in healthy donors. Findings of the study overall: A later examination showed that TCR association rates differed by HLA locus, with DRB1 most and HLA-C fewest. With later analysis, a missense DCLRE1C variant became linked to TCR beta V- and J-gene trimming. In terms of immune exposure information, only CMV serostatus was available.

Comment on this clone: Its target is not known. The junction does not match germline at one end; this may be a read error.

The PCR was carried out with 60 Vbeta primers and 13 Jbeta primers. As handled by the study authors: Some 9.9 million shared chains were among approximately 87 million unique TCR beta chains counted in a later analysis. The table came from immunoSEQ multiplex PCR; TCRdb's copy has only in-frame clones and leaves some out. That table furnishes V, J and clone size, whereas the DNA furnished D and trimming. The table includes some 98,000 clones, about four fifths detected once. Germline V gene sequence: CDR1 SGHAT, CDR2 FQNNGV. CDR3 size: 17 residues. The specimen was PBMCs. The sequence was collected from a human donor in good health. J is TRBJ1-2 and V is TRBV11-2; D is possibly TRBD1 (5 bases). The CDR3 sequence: CASSLGWGGAQAYGYPF. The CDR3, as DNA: TGTGCCAGCAGCTTAGGTTGGGGCGGGGCTCAGGCCTATGGCTACCCCTTC.